This is a list of T cell receptor beta chains from one sample in a study of blood T cell repertoires in COVID-19. The table came from immunoSEQ multiplex PCR; TCRdb's copy has only in-frame clones and leaves some out. Seen here are around 300,000 clones, about 87% observed once, and the top ten hold roughly 6.1%. Sequences were obtained from peripheral blood. The receptors shown here come from a woman between 45 and 65 years old with COVID-19, enrolled during active disease. The CDR3 runs from the conserved cysteine through the conserved F or W. Only some rows state a clone size, as once, few, many or a class for expanded clones.

clone_size j_call v_call cdr3_aa
few TRBJ1-5 TRBV4-1 CASSGRQGAGNQPQHF
- TRBJ1-5 TRBV23-1 CASSQPRDRVSSNQPQHF
- TRBJ1-1 TRBV20-1 CSALRGTEAFF
few TRBJ2-7 TRBV20-1 CSASLAGGPYEQYF
- TRBJ1-1 TRBV24-1 CATSDRTRTPNTEAFF
- TRBJ2-7 TRBV30 CAWKRAGGPYYEQYF
- TRBJ1-2 TRBV7-8 CASSLGQGHGYTF
- TRBJ2-5 TRBV6-2/TRBV6-3 CASSTLRGETQYF
- TRBJ2-5 TRBV28 CASSEFGGGKETQYF
- TRBJ2-1 TRBV6-5 CASQTPYSSYNEQFF
- TRBJ2-3 TRBV24-1 CATSVAGGTDTQYF
- TRBJ1-2 TRBV11-2 CASSVTSTEYGYTF
- TRBJ2-1 TRBV3-1/TRBV3-2 CASSPLSGTSPNEQFF
- TRBJ2-6 TRBV5-1 CASSFTGGRSGANVLTF
few TRBJ2-1 TRBV2 CASGGLAGPEQFF
- TRBJ2-1 TRBV27 CASSMGLDNEQFF
- TRBJ1-1 TRBV2 CASMGRGQGVGAFF
- TRBJ2-5 TRBV15 CATSRTTGGRETQYF
- TRBJ1-2 TRBV21-1 CASSKTGRANYGYTF
- TRBJ2-5 TRBV5-5 CASSLAGIHQETQYF
- TRBJ2-5 TRBV2 CASRAGVETQYF
- TRBJ1-2 TRBV21-1 CASSNGQDTNYGYTF
once TRBJ1-1 TRBV12-3/TRBV12-4 CASGGQAGTEAFF
- TRBJ2-1 TRBV4-1 CASSHITGRRSYNEQFF
- TRBJ1-5 TRBV6-6 CASRSTGEGGQPQHF
- TRBJ1-1 TRBV7-8 CASSLEGQGMNTEAFF
- TRBJ1-4 TRBV6-5 CASSWIQEGNEKLFF
- TRBJ2-2 TRBV29-1 CSVRSGNTGELFF
once TRBJ2-5 TRBV5-1 CASSLGYRGSGETQYF
- TRBJ1-5 TRBV19 CASSTGATRGQPQHF
- TRBJ1-1 TRBV11-2 CASSLPWGANAEAFF
- TRBJ1-2 TRBV15 CATSRDYQGESYGYTF
- TRBJ1-4 TRBV13 CASSFRDNEARNEKLFF
- TRBJ1-1 TRBV19 CASSLLAGSKAFF
- TRBJ2-6 TRBV2 CASEGGQGDTGANVLTF
once TRBJ2-5 TRBV14 CASSPGGTSVWQETQYF
- TRBJ2-7 TRBV7-6 CASSLGGRDFEQYF
once TRBJ2-7 TRBV6-2/TRBV6-3 CASSPRGFSYEQYF
- TRBJ2-3 TRBV30 CAWSVQALSTDTQYF
- TRBJ2-7 TRBV19 CASSIAGTSDYEQYF
- TRBJ2-1 TRBV6-1 CASSVDRAPPYNEQFF
few TRBJ2-7 TRBV7-3 CASSLTSSGGPYEQYF
- TRBJ2-7 TRBV11-2 CASSSPGQVLAEQYF
- TRBJ2-1 TRBV6-5 CATSVREPAREQFF
- TRBJ2-7 TRBV27 CASSPSMGRPHEQYF
- TRBJ1-1 TRBV5-1 CASSPRQGAGTEAFF
few TRBJ2-7 TRBV12-3/TRBV12-4 CASSPFSYEQYF
few TRBJ1-5 TRBV18 CASSAEGQFNQPQHF
- TRBJ1-1 TRBV11-3 CASSSRGRNTEAFF
- TRBJ2-7 TRBV4-1 CASRLTSGAYEQYF
once TRBJ2-7 TRBV19 CASKAGDPTSYEQYF
- TRBJ2-5 TRBV7-6 CASSPGETQYF
- TRBJ2-1 TRBV29-1 CSVVASGNPTYNEQFF
- TRBJ2-7 TRBV5-1 CASSLAGGSSYEQYF
- TRBJ2-5 TRBV11-3 CASSLGYLAGEETQYF